Presented here are 24 T cell receptor beta chains from one specimen sequenced in a study of regulatory T cells in long-lasting Graves disease. Time point in this sample: newly diagnosed GD, antithyroid drugs for less than 3 months. The TCR library was made from RNA that had been extracted from PBMCs in TRIzol. Combining iRepertoire HTBI primers with Arm-PCR of CDR3 regions, the authors built TCR beta libraries. TCRdb fed the multiplex PCR reads into MiXCR, producing one record per CDR3 protein. Of roughly 530,000 distinct CDR3 sequences in the sample, 15% to 20% were seen once. These same data were also listed under a study on T cells in Graves' hyperthyroidism and ophthalmopathy.

Sequencing used peripheral blood mononuclear cells (PBMCs), obtained at new diagnosis, from a patient treated with antithyroid drugs. The receptors come from a woman aged 35 to 59 with Graves disease.

The table lists this clonotype with many counts. The V gene is TRBV20-1, the J gene TRBJ2-5; D gene ambiguous. The V end lost 3 bases, the J end lost 4 bases, and 12 bases lay between the germline ends. Germline V lookup: CDR1 DFQATT, CDR2 SNEGSKA (reference sequence). The CDR3 length is 13 residues. The CDR3 bases are TGCAGTGCTAGGGAAGGGCCGCGAGAGACCCAGTACTTC. Protein product: CSAREGPRETQYF.

In this sample, this clonotype turned up many times. This rearrangement joins TRBV11-3 to TRBJ1-1; no definite D call. The CDR3 runs to 11 residues. Germline loops: CDR1 SGHNT, CDR2 YENEEA. The V end lost 5 bases, the J end lost 6 bases, and 7 bases lay between the germline ends. The CDR3 reads CASSGRAEAFF. The CDR3 nucleotides are TGTGCCAGCAGCGGAAGGGCTGAAGCTTTCTTT.

This clonotype came up many times. The V and J genes are TRBV3-1 and TRBJ1-1; the D is unclear. Per the germline V gene, CDR1 is LGHDT and CDR2 is YNNKEL (reference sequence). Trimming removed 4 bases at V and 2 bases at J, with 8 bases between. This CDR3 spans 13 amino acids. CDR3 loop: CASSPRTNTEAFF. CDR3 coding DNA: TGTGCCAGCAGCCCTCGGACCAACACTGAAGCTTTCTTT.

This clonotype was observed at least ten times. The chain recombines TRBV6-5 with TRBJ2-7; D possibly matches TRBD1 or TRBD2 (5 bases each). The V gene lost 2 bases and the J gene lost 5 bases, with 22 bases spanning the gap. The CDR3 has 17 amino acids. Germline values: CDR1 MNHEY, CDR2 SVGAGI. Written as DNA, the CDR3 is TGTGCCAGCAGTTACGCCCCACCCGGGACCTCAGGCCACGAGCAGTACTTC. Its protein product is CASSYAPPGTSGHEQYF.

This clonotype appeared once. The V gene is TRBV5-1, the J gene TRBJ2-1; D is undetermined. V was trimmed by 2 bases and J by 7 bases, leaving 10 bases between them. The germline CDR1 and CDR2 sequences are SGHRS and YFSETQ. The CDR3 runs to 13 residues. CDR3 sequence (DNA): TGCGCCAGCAGCTTAGCTGGGTGGAATGAGCAGTTCTTC. It codes for CASSLAGWNEQFF.

V usage is TRBV5-6 and J usage is TRBJ1-2, with 9 bases aligning to TRBD1. With V trimmed by 5 bases and J by 7 bases, 9 bases remained unmatched. This CDR3 is 14 amino acids long. Germline values: CDR1 SGHDT, CDR2 YYEEEE. The DNA of the CDR3 is TGTGCCAGCAGACCAACAGGGGGCACCACTGGCTACACCTTC. This encodes CASRPTGGTTGYTF.

To note about this clonotype: The germline gene is not matched at one end of the junction; a read error may be the cause. The chain carries TRBV27 and TRBJ2-2; 9 bases are a match to TRBD1. CDR1 and CDR2 (germline): MNHEY, SMNVEV (reference sequence). This CDR3 has 16 amino acids. The CDR3 is CANSLRQGANTGELFF. The CDR3 nucleotides are TGTGCCAACAGTTTACGACAGGGGGCGAACACCGGGGAGCTGTTTTTT.

Notes on this clonotype: Compared with germline, one end of the junction differs, possibly owing to a read error. The V call is TRBV7-2, the J call TRBJ1-3; tentative D call: TRBD1 (5 bases). The CDR3 spans 15 residues. Germline V gene lookup returns CDR1 SGHTA and CDR2 FQGNSA. The CDR3 region has the DNA TGTGCCAGCAGCGCCAACCCAGGGTCTGGAGACACCATATATTTT. Amino acid sequence: CASSANPGSGDTIYF.

In its sample, this clonotype was seen many times. J is TRBJ1-2 and V is TRBV12-3 or TRBV12-4; 7 bases align to TRBD1. The CDR3 is 13 amino acids. Losses at the gene ends were 6 bases for V and 5 bases for J; bases not matched to a gene: 6. CDR3 sequence reads: CASRLQGTYGYTF. In DNA, the CDR3 is TGTGCCAGCAGACTACAGGGGACGTATGGCTACACCTTC.

The chain employs TRBV3-1 and TRBJ2-7, with a weak D call TRBD2 (6 bases). This CDR3 has 14 residues. Trimming stripped 6 bases from V and 4 bases from J, with 16 bases between. Germline V gives CDR1 LGHDT, CDR2 YNNKEL (reference sequence). CDR3 protein: CASSPAPRGYEQYF. The CDR3, as DNA: TGTGCCAGCAGTCCCGCCCCCCGGGGGTACGAGCAGTACTTC.

This clonotype was picked up many times. V and J are TRBV6-5 and TRBJ1-2, with TRBD1 identical over 7 bases. CDR3 size: 16 residues. The germline gives CDR1 MNHEY, CDR2 SVGAGI. V gave up 2 bases and J gave up 5 bases; unmatched junction bases: 11. Here the CDR3 DNA reads TGTGCCAGCAGTTACCCTCAGGGACAGATAGGATATGGCTACACCTTC. This gives the protein CASSYPQGQIGYGYTF.

As to this clonotype: A much more abundant neighbour one base away suggests this may be a read error. This chain links TRBV2 with TRBJ2-2; 8 bases fit TRBD1. Germline V lookup: CDR1 SNHLY, CDR2 FYNNEI. The CDR3 totals 14 residues. The CDR3, as DNA: TGTGCCAGCACCCGGACAGGGAACTTCGGGGAGCTGTCTTTT. This translates into CASTRTGNFGELSF.

This clonotype was seen a few times. The rearrangement joins TRBV19 to TRBJ1-5; D gene ambiguous. Germline V CDR1 and CDR2: LNHDA, SQIVND (reference sequence). CDR3 length: 14 amino acids. Trimming removed 0 bases from V and 1 base from J, with 4 bases in between. The CDR3 DNA follows: TGTGCCAGTAGTATAGAACTGAGCAATCAGCCCCAGCATTTT. This sequence encodes CASSIELSNQPQHF. The full variable domain, with the rest looked up from reference TRBV19 and TRBJ1-5, is DGGITQSPKYLFRKEGQNVTLSCEQNLNHDAMYWYRQDPGQGLRLIYYSQIVNDFQKGDIAEGYSVSREKKESFPLTVTSAQKNPTAFYLCASSIELSNQPQHFGDGTRLSIL.

This clonotype turned up a few times. The chain uses TRBV10-3 and TRBJ1-1, with D unclear. Germline V lookup: CDR1 ENHRY, CDR2 SYGVKD. V lost 2 bases and J 0 bases, leaving 10 bases between the germline ends. CDR3 length equals 15 residues. CDR3 residues: CAISEPGSVNTEAFF. The DNA of the CDR3 is TGTGCCATCAGTGAGCCCGGATCCGTGAACACTGAAGCTTTCTTT.

At least ten counts were recorded for this clonotype. V is TRBV2 and J is TRBJ1-5; tentatively, D is TRBD1 (6 bases). The CDR3 has 14 residues. The germline CDR1 and CDR2 sequences are SNHLY and FYNNEI. V was shortened by 2 bases and J by 7 bases, with 12 bases between the two germline ends. DNA of the CDR3: TGTGCCAGCAGTGAAAGGGCTCAGGGGCAGCCCCAGCATTTT. It encodes CASSERAQGQPQHF.

This clonotype was recorded at least ten times. The rearrangement joins TRBV5-6 to TRBJ1-1; TRBD1 is a possible D gene (5 bases). The CDR3 runs to 16 residues. The germline V gene has CDR1 SGHDT and CDR2 YYEEEE. V was trimmed by 0 bases and J by 0 bases, leaving 12 bases between them. CDR3 loop: CASSLDVGGVNTEAFF. CDR3 nucleotide sequence: TGTGCCAGCAGCTTGGATGTTGGGGGAGTGAACACTGAAGCTTTCTTT.

Note on this clonotype: Just one base apart from a much larger clone, this may be a read error. The conserved phenylalanine or tryptophan normally closing the CDR3 is absent here, so this likely arose from a read error. The chain joins TRBV2 to TRBJ2-7; weak D call: TRBD1 (6 bases). The CDR3 loop spans 14 amino acids. The ends were cut back, 2 bases at V and 6 bases at J, with 14 bases in the middle. The germline gives CDR1 SNHLY, CDR2 FYNNEI. CDR3 nucleotides: TGTGCCAGCAGTGAAATTAGGACAGTTTCCGAGCAGTACCTC. It specifies CASSEIRTVSEQYL.

This clonotype was seen repeatedly, ten times or more. The rearrangement joins TRBV18 to TRBJ2-7; possibly TRBD1 or TRBD2 for D (5 bases each). The CDR3 contains 14 residues. Trimming took 3 bases from V and 4 from J, leaving 13 bases between them. Per germline, CDR1 KGHSH and CDR2 LQKENI. The CDR3: CASSPGPIPYEQYF. CDR3 in DNA: TGTGCCAGCTCACCGGGACCGATCCCGTACGAGCAGTACTTC.

This clonotype has only a few counts. This sequence joins TRBV7-3 and TRBJ2-1; D might be TRBD2 (6 bases). The ends were cut back, 9 bases at V and 8 bases at J, with 14 bases in the middle. Germline V gene data show CDR1 as SGHTA and CDR2 as FQGTGA. This CDR3 has 12 residues. The CDR3 region is CASGAGSDEQFF. The CDR3, as DNA: TGTGCCAGTGGGGCGGGGAGCGATGAGCAGTTCTTC.

This clonotype has at least ten counts. J is TRBJ1-5 and V is TRBV20-1; 7 bases line up with TRBD1. After removal of 5 bases from V and 7 bases from J, the junction contained 11 bases not matched to a gene. The CDR3 consists of 14 residues. Germline assignment: CDR1 DFQATT and CDR2 SNEGSKA (reference sequence). The CDR3 protein is CSAYDREGGQPQHF. The CDR3 DNA reads TGCAGTGCTTACGACAGGGAGGGAGGACAGCCCCAGCATTTT.

This clonotype has just a few counts. The chain has TRBV12-3 or TRBV12-4 and TRBJ1-5, with D perhaps matching TRBD1 (6 bases). This CDR3 region has 15 residues. V gave up 5 bases and J gave up 4 bases, with 15 bases separating them. CDR3 loop: CASSPPGGPNQPQHF. DNA of the CDR3: TGTGCCAGCAGTCCCCCGGGGGGCCCAAATCAGCCCCAGCATTTT.

In the case of this clonotype: A much larger clone differs from this one at a single base, so this may be a read error. V is TRBV20-1 and J is TRBJ2-2; a weak D match, TRBD1 (7 bases). Germline V gene sequence: CDR1 DFQATT, CDR2 SNEGSKA (reference sequence). This CDR3 has 15 amino acids. The CDR3 bases are TGCAGTGCTCCTCAGGGGGGCGCGAACACCGGGGAGCTGTCTTTT. Translation gives CSAPQGGANTGELSF.

There are many counts of this clonotype. The chain couples TRBV28 to TRBJ1-5; D gene ambiguous. This CDR3 region has 15 residues. Per the germline V gene, CDR1 is MDHEN and CDR2 is SYDVKM. Trimming took off 2 bases at V and 0 bases at J, with 8 bases between the two ends. The DNA of the CDR3 is TGTGCCAGCAGTTTAGGACTTAGTAGCAATCAGCCCCAGCATTTT. Protein: CASSLGLSSNQPQHF.

This clonotype was detected many times. J is TRBJ1-1 and V is TRBV12-3 or TRBV12-4, with D perhaps matching TRBD1 (5 bases). This CDR3 has 12 residues. V was pared by 3 bases and J by 12 bases, with 14 bases between. The DNA for the CDR3 is TGTGCCAGCAGTTTCCAGGGCCTGAGCTCTTTCTTT. Amino acids: CASSFQGLSSFF.